This entry lists 14 T cell receptor beta chains sequenced from one sample in a study of cytomegalovirus exposure and HLA in healthy donors. Assay: immunoSEQ multiplex PCR; the TCRdb copy retains only in-frame clones and omits some. Of approximately 41,000 clones listed, about 93% are singletons. Sequences were obtained from PBMCs. The receptors stem from a man aged 18 to 30 in good health and CMV-seronegative.

The rearrangement uses TRBV7-3 and TRBJ2-1; TRBD1 is a possible D gene (6 bases). Germline loops: CDR1 SGHTA, CDR2 FQGTGA. V was shortened by 5 bases and J by 8 bases, with 13 bases between the two germline ends. CDR3 size: 13 residues. CDR3 sequence reads: CASSIPNRDEQFF. CDR3 nucleotides: TGTGCCAGCAGCATCCCGAACAGGGATGAGCAGTTCTTC. Combining the CDR3 with reference TRBV7-3 and TRBJ2-1 gives the whole variable domain GAGVSQTPSNKVTEKGKYVELRCDPISGHTALYWYRQSLGQGPEFLIYFQGTGAADDSGLPNDRFFAVRPEGSVSTLKIQRTERGDSAVYLCASSIPNRDEQFFGPGTRLTVL.

The chain combines TRBV9 with TRBJ2-1; possibly TRBD2 for D (5 bases). Germline V lookup: CDR1 SGDLS, CDR2 YYNGEE. V was cut by 3 bases and J by 9 bases, with 16 bases left in between. The CDR3 length is 14 residues. CDR3 in amino acids: CASSGSGPGGEQFF. For the CDR3, the DNA is TGTGCCAGCAGCGGCTCCGGGCCTGGAGGTGAGCAGTTCTTC. Together with reference TRBV9 and TRBJ2-1, the CDR3 gives the full variable domain: DSGVTQTPKHLITATGQRVTLRCSPRSGDLSVYWYQQSLDQGLQFLIQYYNGEERAKGNILERFSAQQFPDLHSELNLSSLELGDSALYFCASSGSGPGGEQFFGPGTRLTVL.

The chain has TRBV7-8 and TRBJ1-1, with 8 bases matching TRBD1. Germline assignment: CDR1 SGHVS and CDR2 FQNEAQ. This CDR3 has 16 residues. Trimming took 5 bases from V and 0 from J; bases not matched to a gene: 8. CDR3 residues: CASSNQGQAMNTEAFF. CDR3 nucleotides: TGTGCCAGCAGCAACCAGGGACAGGCTATGAACACTGAAGCTTTCTTT.

The chain uses TRBV6-1 and TRBJ2-3; 8 bases map to TRBD2. This CDR3 comprises 13 residues. Unmatched junction bases numbered 2, after V lost 7 bases and J lost 2 bases. Germline V lookup: CDR1 MNHNS, CDR2 SASEGT. The DNA of the CDR3 is TGTGCCAGCACGGGGGGGCTCACAGATACGCAGTATTTT. Translating it yields CASTGGLTDTQYF.

The V and J genes are TRBV2 and TRBJ2-1; no clear D. There are 11 residues in the CDR3. The V end lost 4 bases, the J end lost 7 bases, and 5 bases lay between the germline ends. The germline V gene has CDR1 SNHLY and CDR2 FYNNEI. The CDR3 reads CASSGQNEQFF. For the CDR3, the DNA is TGTGCCAGCAGTGGACAAAATGAGCAGTTCTTC.

The V gene is TRBV7-3, the J gene TRBJ2-2; 7 bases match TRBD2. Germline V gene lookup returns CDR1 SGHTA and CDR2 FQGTGA. The V and J ends lost 2 bases and 7 bases, in that order; junction bases with no gene match: 7. The CDR3 runs to 15 residues. The CDR3 region is CASSLFAGEGGELFF. In nucleotides, the CDR3 is TGTGCCAGCAGCTTATTCGCGGGAGAAGGCGGGGAGCTGTTTTTT.

The CDR3 coding sequence is TGTGCCAGCAGCTTGCAGGGGGCGCGCACTGAAGCTTTCTTT. It specifies CASSLQGARTEAFF. This chain links TRBV5-4 with TRBJ1-1; 8 bases are a match to TRBD1. CDR1 and CDR2 (germline): SGHNT, YYREEE (reference sequence). CDR3 length equals 14 residues. V shed 1 base, J shed 4 bases, and the junction held 3 bases outside the gene matches. The variable domain in full, completed from reference TRBV5-4 and TRBJ1-1, reads ETGVTQSPTHLIKTRGQQVTLRCSSQSGHNTVSWYQQALGQGPQFIFQYYREEENGRGNFPPRFSGLQFPNYSSELNVNALELDDSALYLCASSLQGARTEAFFGQGTRLTVV.

This clone was detected only a few times. The V gene is TRBV7-2, the J gene TRBJ1-1, with a weak D call TRBD1 (6 bases). Germline assignment: CDR1 SGHTA and CDR2 FQGNSA. V shed 3 bases and J shed 0 bases, with 14 bases lying between them. The CDR3 runs to 16 residues. Here the CDR3 reads CASSFARQAMNTEAFF. The CDR3 DNA reads TGTGCCAGCAGCTTCGCACGACAGGCCATGAACACTGAAGCTTTCTTT. Looking up the rest from reference TRBV7-2 and TRBJ1-1 gives the full variable domain: GAGVSQSPSNKVTEKGKDVELRCDPISGHTALYWYRQSLGQGLEFLIYFQGNSAPDKSGLPSDRFSAERTGGSVSTLTIQRTQQEDSAVYLCASSFARQAMNTEAFFGQGTRLTVV.

The rearrangement joins TRBV19 to TRBJ2-2; unclear D gene. The CDR3 has 15 amino acids. V shed 4 bases and J shed 0 bases, with 9 bases lying between them. Germline V lookup: CDR1 LNHDA, CDR2 SQIVND (reference sequence). CDR3 bases: TGTGCCAGTAGTAAACGGTTCGCGAACACCGGGGAGCTGTTTTTT. Its translation: CASSKRFANTGELFF.

This chain links TRBV18 with TRBJ2-7; perhaps TRBD1 as D (5 bases). The V end was cut by 2 bases, the J end by 0 bases, with 17 bases between. CDR1 is KGHSH and CDR2 is LQKENI in the germline V gene. The CDR3 loop spans 17 amino acids. CDR3 sequence reads: CASSPGLGAGDSYEQYF. CDR3 DNA: TGTGCCAGCTCACCAGGGCTAGGGGCCGGTGACTCCTACGAGCAGTACTTC.

This chain connects TRBV11-2 to TRBJ1-2; the D gene is possibly TRBD1 (6 bases). The length of the CDR3 is 16 residues. V lost 3 bases and J 7 bases, leaving 21 bases between the germline ends. The V gene's germline CDR1 is SGHAT and CDR2 FQNNGV. DNA of the CDR3: TGTGCCAGCAGCTTGGACACCTACAGGGTGGAAAGTGGCTACACCTTC. Translation gives CASSLDTYRVESGYTF.

This chain links TRBV6-6 with TRBJ2-1; 8 bases align to TRBD2. V lost 11 bases to trimming and J lost 4 bases; unmatched junction nucleotides: 4. Germline V gives CDR1 MNHNY, CDR2 SVGAGI (reference sequence). The CDR3 is 12 residues long. DNA for the CDR3: TGTGCCTCGGGGGGGGAATACAATGAGCAGTTCTTC. It translates to CASGGEYNEQFF.

J is TRBJ1-2 and V is TRBV6-5; 7 bases fit TRBD1. This CDR3 spans 15 amino acids. V gave up 10 bases and J gave up 0 bases; unmatched junction bases: 11. CDR1 and CDR2 (germline): MNHEY, SVGAGI. The CDR3 region is CATFPYRGPNYGYTF. Written as DNA, the CDR3 is TGTGCCACCTTCCCCTACAGGGGCCCTAACTATGGCTACACCTTC.

The rearrangement links TRBV2 to TRBJ2-3, with 12 bases identical to TRBD2. The CDR3 sequence is 15 residues long. The germline CDR1 and CDR2 sequences are SNHLY and FYNNEI. With 6 bases clipped from V and 5 bases from J, the junction kept 6 bases outside the gene matches. The DNA for the CDR3 is TGTGCCAGCAGACCTCTAGCGGGAGGGGGAGATACGCAGTATTTT. This sequence encodes CASRPLAGGGDTQYF.